This T cell receptor beta chain was profiled in a study of blood T cell repertoires in COVID-19. Turning to the study itself: PBMCs, B-cell-depleted T cells, or T cells were the source of the cDNA or gDNA that made up the material.

Using immunoSEQ multiplex PCR, the repertoire was profiled, and TCRdb retains in-frame clones only, with some absent. This table holds 380,000 or so clones, over 65% found once. Germline V lookup: CDR1 LNHNV, CDR2 YYDKDF (reference sequence). V lost 0 bases and J lost 2; bases outside the gene matches: 4. The CDR3 is 15 residues long. This receptor was taken from a human donor with acute or convalescent COVID-19. The donor label of this sample is uncertain. The chain joins TRBV15 to TRBJ2-7; 7 bases line up with TRBD1. The sample taken for sequencing was peripheral blood. CDR3 sequence: CATSRDLGQTYEQYF. The CDR3 DNA follows: TGTGCCACCAGCAGAGATTTGGGACAGACCTACGAGCAGTACTTC.